This TCR beta chain was documented in a study of blood T cell repertoires in COVID-19. V lost 2 bases and J 0 bases, leaving 12 bases between the germline ends. Germline CDR1 and CDR2: MNHNS and SASEGT. The CDR3 consists of 16 residues. This clone appeared a few times. Some clones are missing from TCRdb's copy, which holds only in-frame ones; the method was immunoSEQ multiplex PCR. The sample lists around 63,000 clones; 55% to 75% were seen once. Seattle's enrolled individuals joined amid active infection and were then monitored longitudinally. This receptor was identified in a woman in her seventies with COVID-19, enrolled during active disease. Sequencing was performed on peripheral blood. The chain carries TRBV6-1 and TRBJ2-3, with a possible D match to TRBD2 (6 bases). The CDR3 sequence: CASSEPAGRSTDTQYF. CDR3 DNA: TGTGCCAGCAGTGAACCGGCAGGGAGGAGCACAGATACGCAGTATTTT.